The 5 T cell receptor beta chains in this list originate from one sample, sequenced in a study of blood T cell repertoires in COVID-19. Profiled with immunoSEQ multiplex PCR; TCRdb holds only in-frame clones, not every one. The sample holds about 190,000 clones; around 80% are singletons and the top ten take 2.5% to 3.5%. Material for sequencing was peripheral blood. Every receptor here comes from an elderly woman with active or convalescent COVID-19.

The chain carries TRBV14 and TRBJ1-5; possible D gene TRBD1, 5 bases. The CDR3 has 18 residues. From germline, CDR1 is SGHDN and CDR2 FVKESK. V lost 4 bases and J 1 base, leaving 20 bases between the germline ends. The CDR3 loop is CASSRDDRRQLSNQPQHF. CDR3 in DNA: TGTGCCAGCAGCCGAGACGATAGGAGACAGTTAAGCAATCAGCCCCAGCATTTT.

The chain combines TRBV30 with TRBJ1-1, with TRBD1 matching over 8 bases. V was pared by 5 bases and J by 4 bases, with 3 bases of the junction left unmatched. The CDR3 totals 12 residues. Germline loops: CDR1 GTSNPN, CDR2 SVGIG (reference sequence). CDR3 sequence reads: CAWDTGGTEAFF. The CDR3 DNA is TGTGCCTGGGACACAGGGGGCACTGAAGCTTTCTTT.

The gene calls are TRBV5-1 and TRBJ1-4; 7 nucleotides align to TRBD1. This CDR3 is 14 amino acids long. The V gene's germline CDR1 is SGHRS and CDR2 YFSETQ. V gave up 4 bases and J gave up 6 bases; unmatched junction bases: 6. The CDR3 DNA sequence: TGCGCCAGCAGCATGACAGGGATTGATGAAAAACTGTTTTTT. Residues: CASSMTGIDEKLFF.

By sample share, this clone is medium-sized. CDR3 loop: CASSATRLGTGVGYTF. The CDR3 DNA reads as TGTGCCAGCAGCGCAACTCGGCTCGGGACAGGGGTTGGCTACACCTTC. This sequence joins TRBV5-5 and TRBJ1-2, with 10 bases that match TRBD1. J lost 7 bases, V lost 4 bases, and 13 bases had no gene match. Looked up from germline, CDR1 is SGHKS and CDR2 is YYEKEE (reference sequence). CDR3 length equals 16 residues.

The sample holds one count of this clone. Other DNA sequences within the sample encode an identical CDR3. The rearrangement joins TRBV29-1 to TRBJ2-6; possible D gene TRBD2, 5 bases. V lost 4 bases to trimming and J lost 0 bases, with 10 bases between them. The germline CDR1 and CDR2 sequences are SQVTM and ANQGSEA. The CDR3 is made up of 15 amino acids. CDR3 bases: TGCAGCGTTGTTCTGGGGAGCTCTGGGGCCAACGTCCTGACTTTC. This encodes CSVVLGSSGANVLTF.